This TCR beta chain derives from a study of T cell responses to AZD1222 COVID-19 vaccine. Study findings and constraints: At baseline, seropositivity was found in only 5 to 7 AZD1222 recipients. Possibly, clonal diversity was underestimated; donors were largely white British and included more females. Spike regions recognized by vaccine-associated CD4 TCRs spanned the protein, led by 160-218 and 743-854. The reported proportion of spike-specific TCRs targeting unmutated variant regions was nearly half.

Sequencing used immunoSEQ multiplex PCR; TCRdb keeps in-frame clones, though not all of them. The sample has just under 35,000 clones, 70% to 90% seen once. About this clone itself: What it recognizes is unknown.

Germline V lookup: CDR1 MNHEY, CDR2 SVGAGI. The V end was cut by 5 bases, the J end by 10 bases, with 11 bases between. The CDR3 length is 11 residues. This TCR was recovered from an adult in good health. This specimen was peripheral blood, taken on day 0 of AZD1222 vaccination. The V gene is TRBV6-5, the J gene TRBJ1-1; D may be TRBD1 (5 bases). Here the CDR3 reads CASSTGTGAFF. The CDR3, as DNA: TGTGCCAGCAGTACCGGGACGGGAGCTTTCTTT.